The clone carrying this T cell receptor (beta chain) was detected only once. The sample comes from a study of blood T cell repertoires in COVID-19. On the study more broadly: Collection of acute and convalescent COVID-19 samples took place in the United States, Italy and Spain. Sources were T cells, B-cell-depleted T cells, or PBMCs; the material itself was cDNA or gDNA.

Authors' analysis steps: It was from reference gene primer amplification that nucleated cell counts were estimated. Clones were read by immunoSEQ multiplex PCR, and TCRdb kept only the in-frame ones, dropping some. Clone size and V and J calls were adopted from that table, with D and trimming inferred from the DNA. The data contain 50,000 to 70,000 clones, roughly nine tenths of them singletons. CDR3 length: 13 residues. Trimming pared 3 bases from V and 1 base from J, leaving 6 bases between. Germline loops: CDR1 LNHDA, CDR2 SQIVND (reference sequence). The chain uses TRBV19 and TRBJ2-5; D gene unclear. This clonotype was obtained from a woman between 65 and 79 years old with active COVID-19. Sequencing input: peripheral blood. The CDR3 DNA reads as TGTGCCAGTAGTATGTTAGCCCAAGAGACCCAGTACTTC. Translated: CASSMLAQETQYF.